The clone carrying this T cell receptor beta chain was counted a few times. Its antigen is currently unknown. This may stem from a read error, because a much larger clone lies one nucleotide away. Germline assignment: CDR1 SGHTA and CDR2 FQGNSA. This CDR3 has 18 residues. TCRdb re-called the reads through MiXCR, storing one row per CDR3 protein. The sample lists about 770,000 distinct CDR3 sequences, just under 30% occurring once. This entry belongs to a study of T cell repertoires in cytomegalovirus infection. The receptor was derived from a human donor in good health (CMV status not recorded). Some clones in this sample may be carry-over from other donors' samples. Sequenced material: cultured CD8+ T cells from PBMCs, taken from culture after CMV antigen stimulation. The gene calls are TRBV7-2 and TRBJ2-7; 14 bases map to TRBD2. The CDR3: CANSPGTSGGASSYEQYV. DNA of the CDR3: TGTGCCAACAGCCCAGGGACTAGCGGGGGAGCAAGCTCCTACGAGCAGTACGTC.